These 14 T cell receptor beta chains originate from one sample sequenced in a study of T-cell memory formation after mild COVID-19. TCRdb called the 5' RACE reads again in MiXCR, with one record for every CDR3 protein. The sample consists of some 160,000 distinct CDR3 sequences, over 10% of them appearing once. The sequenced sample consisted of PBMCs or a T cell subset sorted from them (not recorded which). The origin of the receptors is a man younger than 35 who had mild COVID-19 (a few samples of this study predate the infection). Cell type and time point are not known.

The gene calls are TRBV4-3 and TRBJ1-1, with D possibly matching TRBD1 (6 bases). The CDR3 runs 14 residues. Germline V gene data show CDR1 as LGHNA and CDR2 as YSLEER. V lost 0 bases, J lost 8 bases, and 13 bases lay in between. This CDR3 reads CASSQDLGGPEAFF. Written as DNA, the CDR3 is TGCGCCAGCAGCCAAGATCTAGGGGGGCCGGAAGCTTTCTTT.

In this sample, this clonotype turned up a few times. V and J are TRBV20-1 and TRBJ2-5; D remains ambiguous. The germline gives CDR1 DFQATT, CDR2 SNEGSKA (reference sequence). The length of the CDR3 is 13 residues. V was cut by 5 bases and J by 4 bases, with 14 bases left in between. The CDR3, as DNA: TGCAGTGCTGGGAACTCCCCGGGAGAGACCCAGTACTTC. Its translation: CSAGNSPGETQYF.

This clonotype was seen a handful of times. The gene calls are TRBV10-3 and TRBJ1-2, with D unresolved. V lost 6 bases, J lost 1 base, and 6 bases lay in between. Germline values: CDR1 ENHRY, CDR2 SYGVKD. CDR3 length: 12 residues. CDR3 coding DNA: TGTGCCATCAGAAGACATAACTATGGCTACACCTTC. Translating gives CAIRRHNYGYTF.

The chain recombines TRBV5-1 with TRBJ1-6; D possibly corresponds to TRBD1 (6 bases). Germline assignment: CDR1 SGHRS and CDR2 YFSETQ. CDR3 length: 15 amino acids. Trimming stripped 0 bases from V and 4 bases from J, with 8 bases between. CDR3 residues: CASSLEGVYNSPLHF. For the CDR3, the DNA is TGCGCCAGCAGCTTGGAGGGGGTTTATAATTCACCCCTCCACTTT.

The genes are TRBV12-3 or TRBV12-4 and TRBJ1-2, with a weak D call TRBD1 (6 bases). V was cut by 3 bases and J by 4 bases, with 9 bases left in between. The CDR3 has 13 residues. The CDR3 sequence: CASSFGRGYGYTF. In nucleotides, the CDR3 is TGTGCCAGCAGTTTCGGCAGGGGCTATGGCTACACCTTC.

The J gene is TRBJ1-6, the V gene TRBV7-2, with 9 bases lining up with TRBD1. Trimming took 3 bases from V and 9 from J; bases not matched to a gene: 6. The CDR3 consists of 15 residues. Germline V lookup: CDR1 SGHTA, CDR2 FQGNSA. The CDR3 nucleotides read TGTGCCAGCAGCTTGGGGACAGGGATAGCTTCACCCCTCCACTTT. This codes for CASSLGTGIASPLHF.

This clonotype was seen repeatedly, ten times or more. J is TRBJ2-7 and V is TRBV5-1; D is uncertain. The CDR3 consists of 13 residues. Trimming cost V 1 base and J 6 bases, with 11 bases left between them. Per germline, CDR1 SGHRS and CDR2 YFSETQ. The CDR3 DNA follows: TGCGCCAGCAGCTTGCTAAGTGCTACCGAGCAGTACGTC. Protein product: CASSLLSATEQYV.

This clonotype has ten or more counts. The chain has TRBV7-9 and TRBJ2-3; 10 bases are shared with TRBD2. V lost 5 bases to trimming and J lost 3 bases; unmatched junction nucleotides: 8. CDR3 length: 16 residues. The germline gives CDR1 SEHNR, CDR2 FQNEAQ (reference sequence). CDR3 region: CASSTVLSGGTDTQYF. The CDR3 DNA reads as TGTGCCAGCAGCACCGTCCTTAGCGGGGGGACAGATACGCAGTATTTT. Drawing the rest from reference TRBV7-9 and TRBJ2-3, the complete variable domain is DTGVSQNPRHKITKRGQNVTFRCDPISEHNRLYWYRQTLGQGPEFLTYFQNEAQLEKSRLLSDRFSAERPKGSFSTLEIQRTEQGDSAMYLCASSTVLSGGTDTQYFGPGTRLTVL.

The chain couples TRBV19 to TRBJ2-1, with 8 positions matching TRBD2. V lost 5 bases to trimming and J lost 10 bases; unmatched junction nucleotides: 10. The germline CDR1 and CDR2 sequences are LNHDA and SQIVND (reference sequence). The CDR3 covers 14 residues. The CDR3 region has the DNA TGTGCCAGTAGTGAGCGGGGGCCCCTCCGAGAGCAGTTCTTC. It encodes CASSERGPLREQFF.

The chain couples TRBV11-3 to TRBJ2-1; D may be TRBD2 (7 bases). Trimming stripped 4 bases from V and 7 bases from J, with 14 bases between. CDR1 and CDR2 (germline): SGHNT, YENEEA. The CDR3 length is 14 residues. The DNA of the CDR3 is TGTGCCAGCAGCTCAACAGGGAGGGGAAATGAGCAGTTCTTC. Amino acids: CASSSTGRGNEQFF.

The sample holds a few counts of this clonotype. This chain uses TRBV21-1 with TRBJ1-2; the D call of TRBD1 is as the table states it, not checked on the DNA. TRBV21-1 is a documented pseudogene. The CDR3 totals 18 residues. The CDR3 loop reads CASSKEEQQGNRNYGYTF. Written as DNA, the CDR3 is TGTGCCAGCAGCAAAGAGGAACAACAGGGGAACAGGAACTATGGCTACACCTTC.

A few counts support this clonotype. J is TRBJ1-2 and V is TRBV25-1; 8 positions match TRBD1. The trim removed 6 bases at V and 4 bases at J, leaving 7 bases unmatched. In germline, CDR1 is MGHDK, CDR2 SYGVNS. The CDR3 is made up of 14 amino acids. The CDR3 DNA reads TGTGCCAGCAGCCCCCCGGGACAGGTCTATGGCTACACCTTC. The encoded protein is CASSPPGQVYGYTF.

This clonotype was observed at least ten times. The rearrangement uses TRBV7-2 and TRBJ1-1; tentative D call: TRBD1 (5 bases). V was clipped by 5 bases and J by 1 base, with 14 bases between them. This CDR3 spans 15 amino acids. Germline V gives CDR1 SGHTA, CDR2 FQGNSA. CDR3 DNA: TGTGCCAGCAGCCCGGGACTAGCAAAGAACACTGAAGCTTTCTTT. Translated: CASSPGLAKNTEAFF.

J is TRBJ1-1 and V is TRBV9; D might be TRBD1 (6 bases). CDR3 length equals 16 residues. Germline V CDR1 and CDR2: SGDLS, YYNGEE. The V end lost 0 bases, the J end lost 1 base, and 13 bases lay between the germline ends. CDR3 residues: CASSVADRFPNTEAFF. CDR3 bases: TGTGCCAGCAGCGTAGCTGACAGGTTCCCGAACACTGAAGCTTTCTTT. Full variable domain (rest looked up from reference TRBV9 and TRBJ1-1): DSGVTQTPKHLITATGQRVTLRCSPRSGDLSVYWYQQSLDQGLQFLIQYYNGEERAKGNILERFSAQQFPDLHSELNLSSLELGDSALYFCASSVADRFPNTEAFFGQGTRLTVV.